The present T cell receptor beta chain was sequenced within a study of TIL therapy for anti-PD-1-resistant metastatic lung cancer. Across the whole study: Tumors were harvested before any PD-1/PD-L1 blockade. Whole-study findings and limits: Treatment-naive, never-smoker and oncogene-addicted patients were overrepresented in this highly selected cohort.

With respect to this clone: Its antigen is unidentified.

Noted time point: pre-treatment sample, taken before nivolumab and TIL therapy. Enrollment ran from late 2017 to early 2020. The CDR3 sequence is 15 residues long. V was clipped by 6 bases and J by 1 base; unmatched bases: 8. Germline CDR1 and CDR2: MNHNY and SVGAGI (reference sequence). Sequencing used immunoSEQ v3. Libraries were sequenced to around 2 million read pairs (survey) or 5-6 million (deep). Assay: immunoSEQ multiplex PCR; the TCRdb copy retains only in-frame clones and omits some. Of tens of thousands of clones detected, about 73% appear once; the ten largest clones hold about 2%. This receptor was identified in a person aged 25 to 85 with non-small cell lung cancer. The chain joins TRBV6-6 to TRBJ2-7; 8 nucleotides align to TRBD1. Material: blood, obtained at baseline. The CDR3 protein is CASSSATGASYEQYF. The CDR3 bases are TGTGCCAGCAGCTCCGCGACAGGGGCTTCCTACGAGCAGTACTTC.